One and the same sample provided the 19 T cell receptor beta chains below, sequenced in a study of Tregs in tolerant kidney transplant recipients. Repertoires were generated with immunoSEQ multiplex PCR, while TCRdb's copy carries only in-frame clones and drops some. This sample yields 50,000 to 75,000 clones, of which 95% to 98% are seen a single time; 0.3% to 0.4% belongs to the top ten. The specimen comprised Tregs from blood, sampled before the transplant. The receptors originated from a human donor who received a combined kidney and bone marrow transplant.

The CDR3 coding sequence is TGTGCCAGCAGCCATCTAACCGGGACAGCAAACACCGGGGAGCTGTTTTTT. Protein sequence: CASSHLTGTANTGELFF. The gene calls are TRBV4-2 and TRBJ2-2, with TRBD1 matching over 7 bases. J lost 2 bases, V lost 3 bases, and 9 bases had no gene match. Germline-derived CDR1 and CDR2 are LGHNA and YNFKEQ. This CDR3 is built from 17 residues.

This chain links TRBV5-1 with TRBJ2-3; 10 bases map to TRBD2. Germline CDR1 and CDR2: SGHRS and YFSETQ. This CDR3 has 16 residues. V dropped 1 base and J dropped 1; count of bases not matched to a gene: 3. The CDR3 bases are TGCGCCAGCAGCTTGCTCACTAGCGGGGGCACAGATACGCAGTATTTT. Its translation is CASSLLTSGGTDTQYF.

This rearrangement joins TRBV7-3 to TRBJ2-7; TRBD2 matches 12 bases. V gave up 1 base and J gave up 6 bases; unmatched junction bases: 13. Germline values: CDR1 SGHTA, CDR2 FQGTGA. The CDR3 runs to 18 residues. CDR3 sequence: CASSLNFISLAGGLEQYF. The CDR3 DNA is TGTGCCAGCAGCTTAAATTTTATAAGCCTAGCGGGAGGGCTCGAGCAGTACTTC. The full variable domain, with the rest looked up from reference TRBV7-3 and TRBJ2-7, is GAGVSQTPSNKVTEKGKYVELRCDPISGHTALYWYRQSLGQGPEFLIYFQGTGAADDSGLPNDRFFAVRPEGSVSTLKIQRTERGDSAVYLCASSLNFISLAGGLEQYFGPGTRLTVT.

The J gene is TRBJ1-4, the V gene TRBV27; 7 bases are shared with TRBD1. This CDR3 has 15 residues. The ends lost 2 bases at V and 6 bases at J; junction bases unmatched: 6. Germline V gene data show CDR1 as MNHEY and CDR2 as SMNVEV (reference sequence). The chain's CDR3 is CASSLKHRGDEKLFF. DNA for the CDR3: TGTGCCAGCAGTTTAAAGCACAGGGGAGATGAAAAACTGTTTTTT.

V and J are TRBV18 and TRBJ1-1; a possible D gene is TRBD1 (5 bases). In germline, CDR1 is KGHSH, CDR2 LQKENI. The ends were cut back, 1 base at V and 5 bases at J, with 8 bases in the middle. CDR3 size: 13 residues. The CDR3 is CASSPLGGTEAFF. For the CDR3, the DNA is TGTGCCAGCTCACCACTCGGGGGTACTGAAGCTTTCTTT.

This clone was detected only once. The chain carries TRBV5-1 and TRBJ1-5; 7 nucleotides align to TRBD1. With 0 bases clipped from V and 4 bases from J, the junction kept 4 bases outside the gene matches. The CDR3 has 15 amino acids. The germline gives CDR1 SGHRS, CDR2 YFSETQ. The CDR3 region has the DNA TGCGCCAGCAGCTTGGAGGGGGCTGGGAATCAGCCCCAGCATTTT. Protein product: CASSLEGAGNQPQHF. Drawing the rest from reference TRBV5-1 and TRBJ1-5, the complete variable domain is KAGVTQTPRYLIKTRGQQVTLSCSPISGHRSVSWYQQTPGQGLQFLFEYFSETQRNKGNFPGRFSGRQFSNSRSEMNVSTLELGDSALYLCASSLEGAGNQPQHFGDGTRLSIL.

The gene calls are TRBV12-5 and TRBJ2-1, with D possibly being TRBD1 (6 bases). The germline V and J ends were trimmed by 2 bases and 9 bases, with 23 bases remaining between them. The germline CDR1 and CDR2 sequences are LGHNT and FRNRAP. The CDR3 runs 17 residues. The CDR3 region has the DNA TGTGCTAGTGGTTTGACCCGGGGCAGGGGCGGGTCCGGTGAGCAGTTCTTC. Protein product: CASGLTRGRGGSGEQFF.

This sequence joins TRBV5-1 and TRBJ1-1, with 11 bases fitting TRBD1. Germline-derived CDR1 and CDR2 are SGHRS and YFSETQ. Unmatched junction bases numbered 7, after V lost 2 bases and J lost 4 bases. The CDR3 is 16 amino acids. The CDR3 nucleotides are TGCGCCAGCAGCTTACGGACAGGGGGCTGGAGCACTGAAGCTTTCTTT. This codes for CASSLRTGGWSTEAFF.

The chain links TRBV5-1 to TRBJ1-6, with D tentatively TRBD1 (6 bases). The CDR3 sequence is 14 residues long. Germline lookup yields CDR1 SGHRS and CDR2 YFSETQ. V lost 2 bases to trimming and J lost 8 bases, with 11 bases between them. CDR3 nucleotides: TGCGCCAGCAGCTTTACAGGGACCGATTCACCCCTCCACTTT. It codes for CASSFTGTDSPLHF. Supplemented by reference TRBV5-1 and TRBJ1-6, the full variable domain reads KAGVTQTPRYLIKTRGQQVTLSCSPISGHRSVSWYQQTPGQGLQFLFEYFSETQRNKGNFPGRFSGRQFSNSRSEMNVSTLELGDSALYLCASSFTGTDSPLHFGNGTRLTVT.

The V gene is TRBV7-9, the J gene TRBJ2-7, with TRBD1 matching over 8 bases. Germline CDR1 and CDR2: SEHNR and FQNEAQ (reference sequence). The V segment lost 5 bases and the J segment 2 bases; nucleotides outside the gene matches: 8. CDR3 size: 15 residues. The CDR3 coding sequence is TGTGCCAGCAGCGCTGGGACAGGAGGAACCTACGAGCAGTACTTC. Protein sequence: CASSAGTGGTYEQYF.

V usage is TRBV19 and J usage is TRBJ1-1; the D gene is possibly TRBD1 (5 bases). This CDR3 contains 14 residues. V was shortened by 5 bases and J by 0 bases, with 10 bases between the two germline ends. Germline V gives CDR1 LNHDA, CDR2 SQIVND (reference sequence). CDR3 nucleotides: TGTGCCAGTAGTCTTCTGGGGCTGAACACTGAAGCTTTCTTT. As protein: CASSLLGLNTEAFF.

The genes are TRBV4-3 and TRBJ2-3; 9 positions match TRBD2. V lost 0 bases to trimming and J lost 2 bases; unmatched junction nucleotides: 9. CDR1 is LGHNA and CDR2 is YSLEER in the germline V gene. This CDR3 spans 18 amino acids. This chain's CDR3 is CASSQEGWREGSTDTQYF. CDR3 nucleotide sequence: TGCGCCAGCAGCCAAGAGGGGTGGCGGGAGGGTTCCACAGATACGCAGTATTTT.

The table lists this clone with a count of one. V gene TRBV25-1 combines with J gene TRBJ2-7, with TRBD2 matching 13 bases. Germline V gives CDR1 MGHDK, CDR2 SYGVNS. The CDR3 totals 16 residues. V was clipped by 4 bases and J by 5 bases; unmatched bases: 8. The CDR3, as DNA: TGTGCCAGCAGTGGTTGGACTAGCGGGAGTGGTGACGAGCAGTACTTC. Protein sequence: CASSGWTSGSGDEQYF.

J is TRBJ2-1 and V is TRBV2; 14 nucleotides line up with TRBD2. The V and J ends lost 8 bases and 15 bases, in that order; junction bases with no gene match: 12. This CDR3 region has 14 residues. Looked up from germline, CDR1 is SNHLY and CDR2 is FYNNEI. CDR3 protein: CASVASGLAGESFF. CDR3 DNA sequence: TGTGCCAGCGTAGCTTCGGGACTAGCGGGAGAGTCGTTCTTC.

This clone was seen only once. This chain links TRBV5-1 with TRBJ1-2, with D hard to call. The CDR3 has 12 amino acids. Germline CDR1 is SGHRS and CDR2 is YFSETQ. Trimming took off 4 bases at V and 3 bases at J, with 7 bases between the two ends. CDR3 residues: CASSPSYYGYTF. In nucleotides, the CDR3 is TGCGCCAGCAGCCCATCATACTATGGCTACACCTTC. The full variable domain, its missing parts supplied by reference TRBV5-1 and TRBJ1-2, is KAGVTQTPRYLIKTRGQQVTLSCSPISGHRSVSWYQQTPGQGLQFLFEYFSETQRNKGNFPGRFSGRQFSNSRSEMNVSTLELGDSALYLCASSPSYYGYTFGSGTRLTVV.

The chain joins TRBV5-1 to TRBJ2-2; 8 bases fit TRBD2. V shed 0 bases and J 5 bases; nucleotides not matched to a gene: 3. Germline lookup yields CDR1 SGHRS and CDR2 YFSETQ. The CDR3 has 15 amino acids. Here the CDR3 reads CASSLVSGETGELFF. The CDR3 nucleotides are TGCGCCAGCAGCTTGGTTAGCGGGGAGACCGGGGAGCTGTTTTTT.

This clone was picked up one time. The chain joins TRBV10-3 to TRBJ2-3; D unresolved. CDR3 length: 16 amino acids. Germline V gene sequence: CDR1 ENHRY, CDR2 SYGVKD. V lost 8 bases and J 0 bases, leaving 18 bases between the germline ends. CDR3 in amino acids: CAIRDPYGPSTDTQYF. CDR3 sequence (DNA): TGTGCCATCCGAGATCCATACGGTCCTAGCACAGATACGCAGTATTTT.

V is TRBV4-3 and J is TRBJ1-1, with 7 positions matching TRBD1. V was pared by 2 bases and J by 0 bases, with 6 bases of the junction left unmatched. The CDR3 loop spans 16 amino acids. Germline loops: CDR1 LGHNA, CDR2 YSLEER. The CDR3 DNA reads TGCGCCAGCAGCCAATCCCTACAGGGGCTGAACACTGAAGCTTTCTTT. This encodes CASSQSLQGLNTEAFF.

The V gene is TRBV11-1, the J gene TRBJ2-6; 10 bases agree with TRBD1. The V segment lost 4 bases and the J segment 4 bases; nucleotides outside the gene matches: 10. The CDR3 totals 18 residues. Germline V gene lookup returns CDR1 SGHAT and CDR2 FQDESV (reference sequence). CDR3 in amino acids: CASSSTGTGVPGANVLTF. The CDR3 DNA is TGTGCCAGCAGCTCCACCGGGACAGGGGTCCCCGGGGCCAACGTCCTGACTTTC. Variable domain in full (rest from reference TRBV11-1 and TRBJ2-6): EAEVAQSPRYKITEKSQAVAFWCDPISGHATLYWYRQILGQGPELLVQFQDESVVDDSQLPKDRFSAERLKGVDSTLKIQPAELGDSAMYLCASSSTGTGVPGANVLTFGAGSRLTVL.